This TCR beta chain originates from a study of cytomegalovirus exposure and HLA in healthy donors. Broader study findings: When a later analysis was performed, an Asian-associated ancestry cluster reportedly had fewer N-insertions than the approximately 600-donor mean.

It was healthy bone marrow donors who served as donors. Researchers ran the PCR with 60 Vbeta and 13 Jbeta primers. The protocol was immunoSEQ multiplex PCR, while the TCRdb copy is restricted to in-frame clones and leaves out a portion. Here the sample spans about 33,000 clones, more than 50% being singletons. Trimming at V came to 4 bases and at J to 4 bases, leaving 4 bases not matched to a gene. Looked up from germline, CDR1 is SGHNT and CDR2 is YYREEE (reference sequence). CDR3 length equals 13 residues. Comment on this clone: Its matching antigen is unknown.

The receptor was isolated from a woman between 40 and 50 years old in good health and CMV-seropositive. What was sequenced was PBMCs. The chain employs TRBV5-4 and TRBJ1-2, with 7 bases that match TRBD1. CDR3 in amino acids: CASSGDSVYGYTF. CDR3 in DNA: TGTGCCAGCAGCGGGGACAGTGTCTATGGCTACACCTTC.